This entry lists 25 T cell receptor beta chains sequenced from one sample in a study of shared clonotypes between healthy human individuals. Only CD45RO-negative cells positively selected for CCR7 counted as naive CD8 cells, so terminally differentiated effector memory CD45RA+ cells were excluded. TCRdb's copy holds only in-frame clones and misses some; the assay was immunoSEQ multiplex PCR. Of hundreds of thousands of clones in the sample, about 91% are singletons; the top ten hold approximately 25%. The sample comprised naive CD8+ T cells sorted from blood. These receptors were taken from a man aged 25-45 years in good health.

The chain links TRBV7-6 to TRBJ2-7; 8 positions agree with TRBD2. After removal of 1 base from V and 6 bases from J, the junction contained 8 bases not matched to a gene. This CDR3 has 15 residues. The germline V gene has CDR1 SGHVS and CDR2 FNYEAQ. CDR3 in DNA: TGTGCCAGCAGCTTAGTTTCCGGGAGGGCCTCCGAGCAGTACTTC. It specifies CASSLVSGRASEQYF.

The rearrangement uses TRBV21-1 and TRBJ2-1; the tabulated D call, TRBD2, remains unverified against the DNA. TRBV21-1 represents a pseudogene. CDR3 length: 16 residues. The CDR3 reads CASSNATSGRANEQFF. The CDR3 nucleotides are TGTGCCAGCAGCAACGCGACTAGCGGGAGGGCCAATGAGCAGTTCTTC.

As concerns this clone: At one of its ends the junction is not consistent with the germline gene, which may arise from a read error. The chain uses TRBV7-9 and TRBJ1-1, with D unclear. Looked up from germline, CDR1 is SEHNR and CDR2 is FQNEAQ (reference sequence). CDR3 length: 15 residues. The CDR3 reads CASSSFPVLNTEAFF. CDR3 in DNA: TGTGCCAGCAGCTCCTTTCCGGTTTTGAATACTGAAGCTTTCTTT.

V usage is TRBV18 and J usage is TRBJ2-1; unclear D gene. Germline lookup yields CDR1 KGHSH and CDR2 LQKENI. Trimming removed 0 bases at V and 6 bases at J, with 12 bases between. The CDR3 spans 15 residues. CDR3 protein: CASSPPSVRTNEQFF. CDR3 coding DNA: TGTGCCAGCTCACCACCAAGCGTTAGAACCAATGAGCAGTTCTTC. The variable domain in full, completed from reference TRBV18 and TRBJ2-1, reads NAGVMQNPRHLVRRRGQEARLRCSPMKGHSHVYWYRQLPEEGLKFMVYLQKENIIDESGMPKERFSAEFPKEGPSILRIQQVVRGDSAAYFCASSPPSVRTNEQFFGPGTRLTVL.

This chain joins TRBV7-8 and TRBJ1-1; no definite D call. Trimming stripped 2 bases from V and 1 base from J, with 17 bases between. Germline V gene sequence: CDR1 SGHVS, CDR2 FQNEAQ. The CDR3 covers 17 residues. The CDR3, as DNA: TGTGCCAGCAGCTTATATCTCTCTGAGGAACGGAACACTGAAGCTTTCTTT. Encoded protein: CASSLYLSEERNTEAFF.

This sequence joins TRBV2 and TRBJ1-5, with D maybe TRBD1 (6 bases). The CDR3 has 18 residues. Germline V gene data show CDR1 as SNHLY and CDR2 as FYNNEI. V lost 4 bases and J 5 bases, leaving 24 bases between the germline ends. The CDR3 DNA is TGTGCCAGCAGTGTTCGTGTCCGTTCGCGGACAGTTGATCAGCCCCAGCATTTT. Protein sequence: CASSVRVRSRTVDQPQHF.

The genes are TRBV18 and TRBJ2-5, with 7 bases lining up with TRBD1. V lost 5 bases, J lost 5 bases, and 11 bases stayed unmatched. The CDR3 runs 15 residues. Germline V gene sequence: CDR1 KGHSH, CDR2 LQKENI. The CDR3, as DNA: TGTGCCAGCTCATCGTCGGGGACAGTCCGGGAGACCCAGTACTTC. Protein: CASSSSGTVRETQYF.

The V and J genes are TRBV7-9 and TRBJ2-1; D tentatively fits TRBD1 or TRBD2 (6 bases each). This CDR3 region has 15 residues. Trimming shortened V by 5 bases and J by 7 bases, and 18 bases separated the two germline ends. Looked up from germline, CDR1 is SEHNR and CDR2 is FQNEAQ (reference sequence). CDR3: CASSSPRGAGNEQFF. As DNA, the CDR3 is TGTGCCAGCAGCAGCCCGAGGGGGGCGGGGAATGAGCAGTTCTTC.

CDR3 sequence: CAWRRDSNTGELFF. CDR3 bases: TGTGCCTGGCGCCGGGACAGTAACACCGGGGAGCTGTTTTTT. The chain recombines TRBV30 with TRBJ2-2; 7 positions agree with TRBD1. Germline CDR1 reads GTSNPN; CDR2 reads SVGIG (reference sequence). The V gene end was trimmed by 5 bases and the J gene end by 2 bases; junction bases not matched to a gene: 5. CDR3 length: 14 amino acids.

The chain recombines TRBV2 with TRBJ2-7; D is undetermined. The CDR3 is 12 residues long. V was shortened by 3 bases and J by 7 bases, with 10 bases between the two germline ends. CDR1 SNHLY and CDR2 FYNNEI come from the germline V gene. As DNA, the CDR3 is TGTGCCAGCAGTGACGATGGTCCGGAGCAGTACTTC. This sequence encodes CASSDDGPEQYF.

The chain uses TRBV27 and TRBJ2-7, with a tentative D call TRBD1 (6 bases). The V end was cut by 3 bases, the J end by 5 bases, with 11 bases between. The V gene's germline CDR1 is MNHEY and CDR2 SMNVEV (reference sequence). The CDR3 covers 13 residues. Here the CDR3 DNA reads TGTGCCAGCAGTTTCCAGGGGATGAACGAGCAGTACTTC. Residues: CASSFQGMNEQYF.

V gene TRBV14 combines with J gene TRBJ1-2, with D hard to call. V lost 1 base to trimming and J lost 4 bases, with 13 bases between them. The germline V gene has CDR1 SGHDN and CDR2 FVKESK. The CDR3 contains 15 residues. CDR3 region: CASSQGSGVPYGYTF. Here the CDR3 DNA reads TGTGCCAGCAGCCAAGGGAGCGGGGTCCCCTATGGCTACACCTTC.

This chain connects TRBV6-1 to TRBJ2-3; 7 nucleotides align to TRBD1. The CDR3 loop spans 15 amino acids. Trimming took 4 bases from V and 4 from J; bases not matched to a gene: 8. Germline V gene sequence: CDR1 MNHNS, CDR2 SASEGT. The CDR3 DNA sequence: TGTGCCAGCAGTGGGTTCAGGGGGACGGCAGATACGCAGTATTTT. Translated, it gives CASSGFRGTADTQYF.

The gene calls are TRBV7-2 and TRBJ2-5, with D possibly being TRBD2 (6 bases). The germline V and J ends were trimmed by 4 bases and 4 bases, with 16 bases remaining between them. The germline gives CDR1 SGHTA, CDR2 FQGNSA. The CDR3 totals 15 residues. CDR3: CASSSVGGSGETQYF. For the CDR3, the DNA is TGTGCCAGCAGCTCCGTTGGGGGGTCCGGAGAGACCCAGTACTTC.

The J gene is TRBJ2-1, the V gene TRBV27; 15 bases align to TRBD2. The germline CDR1 and CDR2 sequences are MNHEY and SMNVEV (reference sequence). The CDR3 contains 15 residues. Losses at the gene ends were 7 bases for V and 7 bases for J; bases not matched to a gene: 5. The CDR3 sequence is CASTLGTSGRNEQFF. The DNA of the CDR3 is TGTGCCAGCACCTTAGGGACTAGCGGGAGGAATGAGCAGTTCTTC.

V gene TRBV9 combines with J gene TRBJ2-7; no reliable D call. The CDR3 is 14 residues long. V was shortened by 0 bases and J by 3 bases, with 10 bases between the two germline ends. Germline V gene data show CDR1 as SGDLS and CDR2 as YYNGEE. The CDR3 bases are TGTGCCAGCAGCGTAGGAGAGGCTAACTACGAGCAGTACTTC. It encodes CASSVGEANYEQYF.

Only a few counts were recorded for this clone. Here the CDR3 reads CASSLSGRLSGELFF. The CDR3 DNA reads as TGTGCCAGCAGCTTGAGCGGGAGACTATCCGGGGAGCTGTTTTTT. V usage is TRBV5-6 and J usage is TRBJ2-2; 8 positions agree with TRBD2. The CDR3 sequence is 15 residues long. Germline V gene data show CDR1 as SGHDT and CDR2 as YYEEEE. V shed 1 base, J shed 6 bases, and the junction held 5 bases outside the gene matches.

The chain combines TRBV14 with TRBJ2-1; perhaps TRBD2 as D (5 bases). V lost 3 bases to trimming and J lost 4 bases, with 10 bases between them. Germline V gene sequence: CDR1 SGHDN, CDR2 FVKESK. CDR3 size: 14 residues. The CDR3 DNA follows: TGTGCCAGCAGCCAGCGGGTGGGGTACAATGAGCAGTTCTTC. Its translation is CASSQRVGYNEQFF. Filled out from reference TRBV14 and TRBJ2-1, the complete variable domain reads EAGVTQFPSHSVIEKGQTVTLRCDPISGHDNLYWYRRVMGKEIKFLLHFVKESKQDESGMPNNRFLAERTGGTYSTLKVQPAELEDSGVYFCASSQRVGYNEQFFGPGTRLTVL.

V is TRBV28 and J is TRBJ2-7; 12 nucleotides agree with TRBD1. Trimming at V came to 5 bases and at J to 3 bases, leaving 5 bases not matched to a gene. This CDR3 region has 15 residues. Germline V gene sequence: CDR1 MDHEN, CDR2 SYDVKM. The CDR3, as DNA: TGTGCCAGCAGTCCCAGGGACAGGGGGCTCTACGAGCAGTACTTC. Amino acids: CASSPRDRGLYEQYF.

Concerning this clone itself: This same CDR3 is encoded by further DNA sequences in the sample. The chain is built from TRBV9 and TRBJ2-1; D is uncertain. The CDR3 sequence is 13 residues long. V lost 3 bases to trimming and J lost 1 base, with 5 bases between them. Germline lookup yields CDR1 SGDLS and CDR2 YYNGEE. The CDR3 spells CASSGSSYNEQFF. In DNA, the CDR3 is TGTGCCAGCAGCGGGTCTTCCTACAATGAGCAGTTCTTC.

The chain has TRBV27 and TRBJ1-4, with D possibly TRBD1 on 5 matching bases. Between the trimmed V and J ends, which lost 3 bases and 4 bases, there was a span of 18 bases. Germline V gene data show CDR1 as MNHEY and CDR2 as SMNVEV (reference sequence). The CDR3 loop spans 17 amino acids. CDR3 sequence reads: CASSFHSAGTGNEKLFF. Here the CDR3 DNA reads TGTGCCAGCAGTTTCCACTCAGCCGGGACCGGTAATGAAAAACTGTTTTTT. Filled out from reference TRBV27 and TRBJ1-4, the complete variable domain reads EAQVTQNPRYLITVTGKKLTVTCSQNMNHEYMSWYRQDPGLGLRQIYYSMNVEVTDKGDVPEGYKVSRKEKRNFPLILESPSPNQTSLYFCASSFHSAGTGNEKLFFGSGTQLSVL.

The V call is TRBV11-2, the J call TRBJ2-7, with D tentatively TRBD1 or TRBD2 (6 bases each). CDR1 is SGHAT and CDR2 is FQNNGV in the germline V gene. The V end lost 4 bases, the J end lost 3 bases, and 10 bases lay between the germline ends. The CDR3 totals 13 residues. CDR3 bases: TGTGCCAGCAGCTACGGAGGGGGCTACGAGCAGTACTTC. Encoded protein: CASSYGGGYEQYF.

The chain uses TRBV13 and TRBJ1-1; 7 bases line up with TRBD1. Unmatched junction bases numbered 11, after V lost 1 base and J lost 3 bases. This CDR3 spans 17 amino acids. Germline-derived CDR1 and CDR2 are PRHDT and FYEKMQ (reference sequence). CDR3 sequence reads: CASSLAKYRGSDTEAFF. CDR3 bases: TGTGCCAGCAGCTTAGCGAAATACAGGGGATCAGACACTGAAGCTTTCTTT.

As for this clone: Other DNA sequences in the sample encode the same CDR3. The rearrangement uses TRBV29-1 and TRBJ2-7; D may be TRBD2 (5 bases). V was pared by 3 bases and J by 2 bases, with 8 bases between. The CDR3 is 12 amino acids. Germline CDR1 reads SQVTM; CDR2 reads ANQGSEA. For the CDR3, the DNA is TGCAGCGTTGAGGGGAGAGCCTACGAGCAGTACTTC. Amino acid sequence: CSVEGRAYEQYF.

The V gene is TRBV27, the J gene TRBJ1-2; D ambiguous. The germline V gene has CDR1 MNHEY and CDR2 SMNVEV (reference sequence). This CDR3 spans 13 amino acids. Trimming stripped 6 bases from V and 3 bases from J, with 11 bases between. Here the CDR3 DNA reads TGTGCCAGCAGCCCCTCGAGGGACTATGGCTACACCTTC. Translating it yields CASSPSRDYGYTF.